A single sample gave rise to the 18 T cell receptor beta chains below, sequenced in a study of CD8 T cells in ankylosing spondylitis. TCRdb fed the 5' RACE reads into MiXCR, producing one record per CDR3 protein. Counted here are tens of thousands of distinct CDR3 sequences, roughly 30% occurring once; the ten biggest clones make up roughly 59%. The sequenced sample was blood, either unsorted or a sorted T cell fraction (not recorded which). The receptor set was obtained from a male donor with ankylosing spondylitis or in good health (not recorded which).

The chain joins TRBV7-6 to TRBJ1-5; weak D call: TRBD1 (5 bases). CDR1 is SGHVS, CDR2 FNYEAQ, per germline. Trimming removed 1 base at V and 6 bases at J, with 16 bases between. This CDR3 is 16 amino acids long. Written as DNA, the CDR3 is TGTGCCAGCAGCTTAGGGGCGGGCCAGGGAGGTCAGCCCCAGCATTTT. Translated, it gives CASSLGAGQGGQPQHF.

This chain joins TRBV4-1 and TRBJ2-5; D is perhaps TRBD2 (5 bases). This CDR3 has 16 residues. Germline assignment: CDR1 MGHRA and CDR2 YSYEKL. Trimming left V 6 bases short and J 2 bases short, with 19 bases between. The CDR3 region is CASRNSDAGGQETQYF. The CDR3 DNA is TGCGCCAGCAGGAACAGCGACGCAGGAGGACAAGAGACCCAGTACTTC.

The V call is TRBV10-3, the J call TRBJ2-7, with 7 bases aligning to TRBD2. Germline V gene data show CDR1 as ENHRY and CDR2 as SYGVKD. Trimming cost V 6 bases and J 6 bases; bases outside gene matches: 2. This CDR3 comprises 11 residues. CDR3 nucleotide sequence: TGTGCCATCAGAATAGCGGGCGAGCAGTACTTC. It codes for CAIRIAGEQYF.

The chain couples TRBV6-1 to TRBJ2-2, with 9 positions matching TRBD1. The germline V gene encodes CDR1 MNHNS and CDR2 SASEGT. The ends lost 6 bases at V and 3 bases at J; junction bases unmatched: 8. The CDR3 covers 16 residues. The CDR3 loop is CASRNQGTGYTGELFF. Here the CDR3 DNA reads TGTGCCAGCAGGAACCAGGGGACAGGGTACACCGGGGAGCTGTTTTTT.

This clonotype was observed at least ten times. J is TRBJ1-3 and V is TRBV3-1, with 7 bases lining up with TRBD1. The CDR3 is 15 amino acids. V shed 5 bases and J 3 bases; nucleotides not matched to a gene: 7. Germline assignment: CDR1 LGHDT and CDR2 YNNKEL (reference sequence). The CDR3 bases are TGTGCCAGCAGCAACAGGGGCGCCTTTGGAAACACCATATATTTT. It yields the protein CASSNRGAFGNTIYF.

This chain joins TRBV5-6 and TRBJ2-3; 11 bases map to TRBD2. The CDR3 totals 16 residues. The V gene's germline CDR1 is SGHDT and CDR2 YYEEEE. Trimming cost V 2 bases and J 4 bases; bases outside gene matches: 6. CDR3 protein: CASSLIAGGFSDTQYF. The CDR3 coding sequence is TGTGCCAGCAGCTTAATAGCGGGGGGGTTCTCAGATACGCAGTATTTT.

The V gene is TRBV28, the J gene TRBJ2-7; D possibly corresponds to TRBD1 (6 bases). CDR1 is MDHEN, CDR2 SYDVKM, per germline. Trimming removed 3 bases from V and 9 bases from J, with 24 bases in between. The CDR3 contains 16 residues. In nucleotides, the CDR3 is TGTGCCAGCAGTTTTCAACAGGGTGGCACGATAACCTCGCAGTACGTC. It translates to CASSFQQGGTITSQYV.

The rearrangement joins TRBV12-5 to TRBJ2-1; 9 positions agree with TRBD2. CDR1 and CDR2 (germline): LGHNT, FRNRAP. The J segment lost 12 bases and the V segment lost 7 bases, leaving 16 bases of the junction unmatched. The CDR3 extends over 15 amino acids. In nucleotides, the CDR3 is TGTGCTAGTGCCCAGGTGACTAGCGGAGGCCTTAGGCAGTTCTTC. As protein: CASAQVTSGGLRQFF.

About this clonotype: One end of the junction is discordant with germline, which a read error may explain. The chain links TRBV7-9 to TRBJ1-6; 7 nucleotides line up with TRBD1. CDR1 is SEHNR and CDR2 is FQNEAQ in the germline V gene (reference sequence). The CDR3 is 16 residues long. The CDR3 DNA sequence: TGTTCCAGCAGCACGCCTGGGGGGACAGATAATTCACCCCTCCACTTT. Amino acids: CSSSTPGGTDNSPLHF.

This clonotype was picked up a small number of times. The J gene is TRBJ1-5, the V gene TRBV5-1, with D unresolved. CDR1 and CDR2 from the germline V gene are SGHRS and YFSETQ. This CDR3 is built from 13 residues. Between the trimmed V and J ends, which lost 1 base and 5 bases, there was a span of 7 bases. In DNA, the CDR3 is TGCGCCAGCAGCTTGACTCTGGATCAGCCCCAGCATTTT. Encoded protein: CASSLTLDQPQHF.

In its sample, this clonotype was seen a few times. The rearrangement uses TRBV12-3 or TRBV12-4 and TRBJ2-2, with 8 bases matching TRBD1. The CDR3 consists of 16 residues. J gave up 6 bases and V 4 bases, and 10 bases lay outside the gene matches. The CDR3 loop is CASSSWTGRLPGELFF. CDR3 DNA sequence: TGTGCCAGCAGTTCCTGGACAGGGCGGCTTCCCGGGGAGCTGTTTTTT.

This clonotype was found a few times. The CDR3 sequence: CSVRFGANVLTF. The CDR3 DNA is TGCAGCGTTAGGTTTGGGGCCAACGTCCTGACTTTC. The genes are TRBV29-1 and TRBJ2-6; D is uncertain. This CDR3 contains 12 residues. Looked up from germline, CDR1 is SQVTM and CDR2 is ANQGSEA. V gave up 5 bases and J gave up 3 bases, with 5 bases separating them.

This clonotype was picked up many times. The rearrangement joins TRBV3-1 to TRBJ2-1; TRBD1 agrees at 10 bases. The CDR3 length is 14 residues. Trimming removed 4 bases from V and 6 bases from J; junction bases left unmatched: 3. Germline V gene lookup returns CDR1 LGHDT and CDR2 YNNKEL (reference sequence). The CDR3 region is CASSLGQGSNEQFF. CDR3 bases: TGTGCCAGCAGCCTGGGACAGGGGAGCAATGAGCAGTTCTTC.

This chain links TRBV11-2 with TRBJ2-3; D is possibly TRBD2 (6 bases). This CDR3 has 16 residues. CDR1 is SGHAT and CDR2 is FQNNGV in the germline V gene. V was clipped by 1 base and J by 5 bases, with 16 bases between them. The CDR3 DNA reads as TGTGCCAGCAGCTTAGTTCAGCTAGCGAGGGGAGATACGCAGTATTTT. Its protein is CASSLVQLARGDTQYF.

The chain combines TRBV20-1 with TRBJ1-2; unclear D gene. V was trimmed by 3 bases and J by 4 bases, leaving 9 bases between them. CDR1 and CDR2 from the germline V gene are DFQATT and SNEGSKA (reference sequence). This CDR3 comprises 12 residues. The CDR3 nucleotides are TGCAGTGCTAGTGGCGACACCTATGGCTACACCTTC. Amino acid sequence: CSASGDTYGYTF.

This clonotype was seen only a few times. The chain joins TRBV12-3 or TRBV12-4 to TRBJ2-2; no firm D call. The CDR3 totals 13 residues. Trimming pared 6 bases from V and 6 bases from J, leaving 11 bases between. CDR3 bases: TGTGCCAGCAGCACGACCCGGGCCGGGGAGCTGTTTTTT. Its translation is CASSTTRAGELFF.

This clonotype occurred a few times. The genes are TRBV10-1 and TRBJ1-1; no clear D gene. The CDR3 extends over 15 amino acids. Germline-derived CDR1 and CDR2 are WNHNN and SYGVQD (reference sequence). Trimming cost V 8 bases and J 3 bases, with 19 bases left between them. Here the CDR3 DNA reads TGCGCCAGCCCAAGGACGGGGAAAGTATACACTGAAGCTTTCTTT. Translation: CASPRTGKVYTEAFF.

Comments on this clonotype: This may arise from a read error, as a much more abundant clone is one base away. This chain connects TRBV20-1 to TRBJ2-1; a weak D match, TRBD2 (6 bases). CDR1 is DFQATT and CDR2 is SNEGSKA in the germline V gene (reference sequence). CDR3 length equals 15 residues. The CDR3 DNA reads as TGCAGTGCACGACCGCGGAGGGCCTGGTACAATGGGCAGTTCTTC. This sequence encodes CSARPRRAWYNGQFF.